These T cell receptor beta chains were read from a single sample in a study of cytomegalovirus exposure and HLA in healthy donors. TCRdb's table, derived via immunoSEQ multiplex PCR, lists solely in-frame clones and lacks some. The sample holds about 190,000 clones, roughly 86% seen once. Sequencing used PBMCs. These TCRs come from a woman younger than 35 in good health and CMV-seronegative. Each CDR3 is given with its conserved first and last residue. D genes are given only for firm matches. Part of the rows lack a size; the others show once, few, many or a class for expanded clones.

CDR3nt: TGTGCCAGCAGTTTACGGGGCTCTGGAAACACCATATATTTT; CDR3aa: CASSLRGSGNTIYF; j_gene: TRBJ1-3; abundance: NA; v_gene: TRBV6-5; d_gene: NA
CDR3nt: TGTGCCAGCAGCTTCGGACTAGCGGCAGATACGCAGTATTTT; CDR3aa: CASSFGLAADTQYF; j_gene: TRBJ2-3; abundance: NA; v_gene: TRBV9; d_gene: TRBD2
CDR3nt: TGCAGCGTGAACCCTGCACAGGACGGTGAAAAACTGTTTTTT; CDR3aa: CSVNPAQDGEKLFF; j_gene: TRBJ1-4; abundance: NA; v_gene: TRBV29-1; d_gene: NA
CDR3nt: TGTGCCAGCAGTTCCTCGGGGTGGGGAAACACCATATATTTT; CDR3aa: CASSSSGWGNTIYF; j_gene: TRBJ1-3; abundance: NA; v_gene: TRBV28; d_gene: NA
CDR3nt: TGCGCCAGCAACTCCGGGACTAGCGGGAGAGCGCATCTGGTCGAGCAGTTCTTC; CDR3aa: CASNSGTSGRAHLVEQFF; j_gene: TRBJ2-1; abundance: few; v_gene: TRBV5-1; d_gene: TRBD2
CDR3nt: TGCGCCAGCAGCCAAAGCCCCCGGGGGGTCGGCGGGGGGACCCAGTACTTC; CDR3aa: CASSQSPRGVGGGTQYF; j_gene: TRBJ2-5; abundance: NA; v_gene: TRBV4-3; d_gene: TRBD2
CDR3nt: TGTGCCAGCAGCTACAGGGGCGCGGCTAATGAAAAACTGTTTTTT; CDR3aa: CASSYRGAANEKLFF; j_gene: TRBJ1-4; abundance: NA; v_gene: TRBV7-2; d_gene: TRBD1
CDR3nt: TGTGCCTGGAGTGTACCCCCTTTTGGACAGCCCTACGAGCAGTACTTC; CDR3aa: CAWSVPPFGQPYEQYF; j_gene: TRBJ2-7; abundance: NA; v_gene: TRBV30; d_gene: NA
CDR3nt: TGTGCCAGTCTCCGGGACAGGGCGAACTATGGCTACACCTTC; CDR3aa: CASLRDRANYGYTF; j_gene: TRBJ1-2; abundance: once; v_gene: TRBV19; d_gene: TRBD1
CDR3nt: TGTGCCATCAGTGAGTCTAAGAACACTGAAGCTTTCTTT; CDR3aa: CAISESKNTEAFF; j_gene: TRBJ1-1; abundance: once; v_gene: TRBV10-3; d_gene: NA
CDR3nt: TGTGCCTGGAGTCCGCCCCGGACTAGCGGGAGGGCCCCCTACAATGAGCAGTTCTTC; CDR3aa: CAWSPPRTSGRAPYNEQFF; j_gene: TRBJ2-1; abundance: NA; v_gene: TRBV30; d_gene: TRBD2
CDR3nt: TGTGCCTGGAACACGGCAGGGTACGGGGAGCTGTTTTTT; CDR3aa: CAWNTAGYGELFF; j_gene: TRBJ2-2; abundance: NA; v_gene: TRBV30; d_gene: NA
CDR3nt: TGCGCCAGCAGCCCCGGACAGGGTAGCTCCTACAATGAGCAGTTCTTC; CDR3aa: CASSPGQGSSYNEQFF; j_gene: TRBJ2-1; abundance: few; v_gene: TRBV5-1; d_gene: TRBD1
CDR3nt: TGTGCCAGCAGTTTTCTACAGGGGAAGTCTGAAGCTTTCTTT; CDR3aa: CASSFLQGKSEAFF; j_gene: TRBJ1-1; abundance: NA; v_gene: TRBV28; d_gene: TRBD1
CDR3nt: TGTGCCAGCAGCCCAGGGACAGGGGGCATCAATAGAGGGCAGTTCTTC; CDR3aa: CASSPGTGGINRGQFF; j_gene: TRBJ2-1; abundance: once; v_gene: TRBV7-8; d_gene: TRBD1
CDR3nt: TGTGCCAGCGCTTACCCGGGACTTCTTGGGAATACGCAGTATTTT; CDR3aa: CASAYPGLLGNTQYF; j_gene: TRBJ2-3; abundance: NA; v_gene: TRBV27; d_gene: NA
CDR3nt: TGTGCCAGCAGTTTCCCGACTAGCGGGGGGTCCCGCGAGCAGTACTTC; CDR3aa: CASSFPTSGGSREQYF; j_gene: TRBJ2-7; abundance: once; v_gene: TRBV28; d_gene: TRBD2
CDR3nt: TGTGCCAGCAATACGGACAATGAGCAGTTCTTC; CDR3aa: CASNTDNEQFF; j_gene: TRBJ2-1; abundance: NA; v_gene: TRBV25-1; d_gene: NA
CDR3nt: TGTGCCTGGAGTTGGGACAGGGGCTACAATGAGCAGTTCTTC; CDR3aa: CAWSWDRGYNEQFF; j_gene: TRBJ2-1; abundance: few; v_gene: TRBV30; d_gene: TRBD1
CDR3nt: TGCGCCAGCAGCTTGGCGGGGGTATTCGAGCAGTACTTC; CDR3aa: CASSLAGVFEQYF; j_gene: TRBJ2-7; abundance: NA; v_gene: TRBV5-1; d_gene: NA
CDR3nt: TGTGCCAGCAGCTTGCAGGTACCCTCCACAGATACGCAGTATTTT; CDR3aa: CASSLQVPSTDTQYF; j_gene: TRBJ2-3; abundance: NA; v_gene: TRBV7-8; d_gene: NA
CDR3nt: TGTGCCAGCAGTTACCCTAGCAATGAGCAGTTCTTC; CDR3aa: CASSYPSNEQFF; j_gene: TRBJ2-1; abundance: NA; v_gene: TRBV6-5; d_gene: NA
CDR3nt: TGTGCCAGCAGCCCCCCGTTCGGGCGGAGGGGAGGCTACAATGAGCAGTTCTTC; CDR3aa: CASSPPFGRRGGYNEQFF; j_gene: TRBJ2-1; abundance: NA; v_gene: TRBV5-4; d_gene: NA
CDR3nt: TGTGCCAGCATTGGAGGGAGCGCATTGGGCGGGGAGCTGTTTTTT; CDR3aa: CASIGGSALGGELFF; j_gene: TRBJ2-2; abundance: NA; v_gene: TRBV6-5; d_gene: NA